This T cell receptor (beta chain) was identified during a study of T-cell memory formation after mild COVID-19. Study-wide findings and caveats: CM and EM subsets held most contracting CD4+ clones; EMRA held CD8+ ones. Within pre-infection memory, some responding clones were found, suggesting cross-reactive memory joined. Clones that shrank (day 15 to 85) were balanced CD4/CD8, whereas later expanders leaned CD4+.

With constant-segment primers, 5'RACE yielded cDNA libraries of TCR alpha and TCR beta that carried sample barcodes and UMIs. TCRdb recomputed calls from the 5' RACE reads with MiXCR, one row per CDR3 protein. Of approximately 410,000 distinct CDR3 sequences listed, more than 20% are singletons. Many counts were recorded for this clonotype. Its antigen is still unknown. The CDR3 runs 16 residues. Trimming pared 3 bases from V and 5 bases from J, leaving 16 bases between. The J gene is TRBJ2-2, the V gene TRBV12-3 or TRBV12-4; possibly TRBD1 for D (5 bases). The receptor's source is an adult woman who had mild COVID-19 (a few samples of this study predate the infection). Cell type and time point are not known. Sequencing was carried out using PBMCs or a T cell subset sorted from them (not recorded which). CDR3 in amino acids: CASSFRAGSLTGELFF. Written as DNA, the CDR3 is TGTGCCAGCAGTTTCCGGGCAGGGTCGTTGACCGGGGAGCTGTTTTTT.